These 24 T cell receptor beta chains were all obtained from the same sample, sequenced in a study of shared clonotypes between healthy human individuals. This table comes from immunoSEQ multiplex PCR, and its TCRdb copy is limited to in-frame clones, with some not included. The sample has roughly 1,500,000 clones, approximately 98.5% seen once. The sample taken for sequencing was naive CD4+ T cells sorted from blood. Stated subset: CD45RA+ positively selected. These receptor sequences come from a man aged 25-45 years in good health.

CDR3: CASSTRYPKNIQYF. The CDR3 region has the DNA TGTGCCAGCAGCACCCGGTACCCCAAAAACATTCAGTACTTC. V is TRBV5-6 and J is TRBJ2-4; no clear D. The CDR3 contains 14 residues. CDR1 SGHDT and CDR2 YYEEEE come from the germline V gene. V gave up 4 bases and J gave up 2 bases, with 10 bases separating them.

CDR3 DNA sequence: TGTGCCAGCAGCCGCTTGGGAGTACAGCGCAATCAGCCCCAGCATTTT. It is translated as CASSRLGVQRNQPQHF. The chain joins TRBV28 to TRBJ1-5; D unresolved. Germline values: CDR1 MDHEN, CDR2 SYDVKM. Trimming took 6 bases from V and 2 from J, leaving 17 bases between them. CDR3 length: 16 amino acids.

This chain uses TRBV6-1 with TRBJ1-5; 7 bases are shared with TRBD1. Trimming at V came to 5 bases and at J to 4 bases, leaving 2 bases not matched to a gene. The length of the CDR3 is 13 residues. Germline CDR1 MNHNS, CDR2 SASEGT. In DNA form, the CDR3 reads TGTGCCAGCAGTATGACAGGGAATCAGCCCCAGCATTTT. The encoded protein is CASSMTGNQPQHF.

The CDR3 loop is CASSLAPGAEAFF. The CDR3 DNA sequence: TGTGCCAGCAGCCTCGCTCCCGGGGCTGAAGCTTTCTTT. The chain has TRBV7-8 and TRBJ1-1; no reliable D call. This CDR3 region has 13 residues. Germline V gene sequence: CDR1 SGHVS, CDR2 FQNEAQ. Trimming removed 5 bases from V and 6 bases from J, with 13 bases in between. Full variable domain (rest looked up from reference TRBV7-8 and TRBJ1-1): GAGVSQSPRYKVAKRGQDVALRCDPISGHVSLFWYQQALGQGPEFLTYFQNEAQLDKSGLPSDRFFAERPEGSVSTLKIQRTQQEDSAVYLCASSLAPGAEAFFGQGTRLTVV.

This CDR3 reads CASSITQSGNTIYF. The CDR3 bases are TGTGCCAGCAGCATTACACAGTCTGGAAACACCATATATTTT. V and J are TRBV6-5 and TRBJ1-3; D remains ambiguous. Trimming cost V 6 bases and J 1 base, with 10 bases left between them. From germline, CDR1 is MNHEY and CDR2 SVGAGI. CDR3 length: 14 amino acids.

This chain connects TRBV18 to TRBJ1-1; the D gene is possibly TRBD1 (5 bases). This CDR3 has 14 residues. CDR1 and CDR2 (germline): KGHSH, LQKENI. Trimming shortened V by 5 bases and J by 4 bases, and 14 bases separated the two germline ends. CDR3 loop: CASSNSRVSTEAFF. In DNA form, the CDR3 reads TGTGCCAGCTCAAACTCCAGGGTTTCCACTGAAGCTTTCTTT.

This sequence joins TRBV19 and TRBJ2-5, with 8 positions matching TRBD2. J lost 9 bases, V lost 4 bases, and 7 bases had no gene match. The CDR3 contains 13 residues. Germline V gene sequence: CDR1 LNHDA, CDR2 SQIVND (reference sequence). CDR3 DNA sequence: TGTGCCAGTAGTAGAGCGGGAGTTAGGGCCCAGTACTTC. Encoded protein: CASSRAGVRAQYF.

The rearrangement uses TRBV18 and TRBJ2-2; TRBD2 matches at 14 bases. The CDR3 is 18 amino acids. CDR1 KGHSH and CDR2 LQKENI come from the germline V gene. V trimming: 5 bases; J trimming: 2 bases; junction bases outside the gene matches: 7. The CDR3 DNA is TGTGCCAGCTCATCCCGGACTAGCGGGAGGACAAACACCGGGGAGCTGTTTTTT. It yields the protein CASSSRTSGRTNTGELFF.

This chain links TRBV5-1 with TRBJ1-1, with 7 bases lining up with TRBD1. The germline CDR1 and CDR2 sequences are SGHRS and YFSETQ. CDR3 size: 15 residues. V lost 6 bases, J lost 4 bases, and 12 bases stayed unmatched. The CDR3, as DNA: TGCGCCAGCACCTTAAGTCAGGGGGTGGGCACTGAAGCTTTCTTT. Its translation is CASTLSQGVGTEAFF.

The chain is built from TRBV7-6 and TRBJ2-5; no clear D gene. CDR1 and CDR2 from the germline V gene are SGHVS and FNYEAQ. CDR3 size: 17 residues. V lost 4 bases and J lost 2, with 20 bases in between. CDR3 sequence: CASSSPLLGKVQETQYF. The CDR3 nucleotides are TGTGCCAGCAGCTCCCCTTTGTTGGGGAAGGTGCAAGAGACCCAGTACTTC. The variable domain in full, with the rest retrieved from reference TRBV7-6 and TRBJ2-5, is GAGVSQSPRYKVTKRGQDVALRCDPISGHVSLYWYRQALGQGPEFLTYFNYEAQQDKSGLPNDRFSAERPEGSISTLTIQRTEQRDSAMYRCASSSPLLGKVQETQYFGPGTRLLVL.

The chain is built from TRBV27 and TRBJ2-1; 12 positions match TRBD2. The V gene end was trimmed by 5 bases and the J gene end by 7 bases; junction bases not matched to a gene: 12. The CDR3 totals 17 residues. Germline CDR1 MNHEY, CDR2 SMNVEV (reference sequence). Here the CDR3 reads CASSPARLAGVGNEQFF. The CDR3 DNA follows: TGTGCCAGCAGTCCCGCACGACTAGCGGGAGTGGGTAATGAGCAGTTCTTC.

J is TRBJ1-4 and V is TRBV2; D call uncertain. The CDR3 covers 13 residues. Trimming took off 9 bases at V and 0 bases at J, with 8 bases between the two ends. Germline assignment: CDR1 SNHLY and CDR2 FYNNEI. This chain's CDR3 is CARKGATNEKLFF. CDR3 sequence (DNA): TGTGCCAGAAAGGGTGCAACTAATGAAAAACTGTTTTTT.

This clone was counted a single time. The chain links TRBV19 to TRBJ2-1; no definite D call. Deletions cut 4 bases from V and 1 base from J, with 11 bases between. This CDR3 has 15 amino acids. The V gene's germline CDR1 is LNHDA and CDR2 SQIVND (reference sequence). The CDR3 nucleotides are TGTGCCAGTAGTACATCGGCCATTTCCTACAATGAGCAGTTCTTC. It codes for CASSTSAISYNEQFF.

CDR3 sequence: CASSPLMRSSNTDTQYF. In DNA, the CDR3 is TGTGCCAGCTCACCACTTATGAGGAGCTCCAACACAGATACGCAGTATTTT. The V call is TRBV18, the J call TRBJ2-3; D is undetermined. The CDR3 is 17 residues long. Per germline, CDR1 KGHSH and CDR2 LQKENI. Trimming took 1 base from V and 2 from J, leaving 16 bases between them.

The genes are TRBV30 and TRBJ2-5, with 14 bases aligning to TRBD2. Germline V gene lookup returns CDR1 GTSNPN and CDR2 SVGIG (reference sequence). The CDR3 is made up of 15 amino acids. V lost 6 bases to trimming and J lost 4 bases; unmatched junction nucleotides: 7. The CDR3 region has the DNA TGTGCCTGCTCGGGGACTAGCGGGAGTTTAGAGACCCAGTACTTC. Translated, it gives CACSGTSGSLETQYF.

The chain links TRBV18 to TRBJ1-1; D call uncertain. Trimming took 3 bases from V and 4 from J, leaving 6 bases between them. This CDR3 is 12 amino acids long. Per germline, CDR1 KGHSH and CDR2 LQKENI. The CDR3 nucleotides read TGTGCCAGCTCACCGATGGGCACTGAAGCTTTCTTT. It translates to CASSPMGTEAFF.

The chain is built from TRBV5-1 and TRBJ1-1; the D gene is possibly TRBD1 (5 bases). The V end was cut by 6 bases, the J end by 0 bases, with 12 bases between. CDR3 length equals 14 residues. Per the germline V gene, CDR1 is SGHRS and CDR2 is YFSETQ. The CDR3: CASMAGLLNTEAFF. Written as DNA, the CDR3 is TGCGCCAGCATGGCAGGGCTGTTGAACACTGAAGCTTTCTTT.

In its sample, this clone was seen once. The rearrangement links TRBV7-2 to TRBJ2-3; weak D call: TRBD2 (5 bases). The CDR3 extends over 14 amino acids. Trimming took off 1 base at V and 7 bases at J, with 12 bases between the two ends. The V gene's germline CDR1 is SGHTA and CDR2 FQGNSA. CDR3 bases: TGTGCCAGCAGCTTAGGTGGGAGTCAGTATACGCAGTATTTT. It is translated as CASSLGGSQYTQYF. Using reference TRBV7-2 and TRBJ2-3 for the parts outside the CDR3, the full variable domain is GAGVSQSPSNKVTEKGKDVELRCDPISGHTALYWYRQSLGQGLEFLIYFQGNSAPDKSGLPSDRFSAERTGGSVSTLTIQRTQQEDSAVYLCASSLGGSQYTQYFGPGTRLTVL.

The gene calls are TRBV2 and TRBJ1-5; possibly TRBD1 for D (5 bases). In germline, CDR1 is SNHLY, CDR2 FYNNEI. Trimming cost V 3 bases and J 5 bases, with 11 bases left between them. The CDR3 spans 14 residues. The CDR3 DNA reads as TGTGCCAGCAGTGACAGGGTACTAGATCAGCCCCAGCATTTT. Its protein is CASSDRVLDQPQHF.

The rearrangement uses TRBV27 and TRBJ2-7; D unresolved. The CDR3 consists of 14 residues. Trimming took 5 bases from V and 0 from J, leaving 11 bases between them. Germline V lookup: CDR1 MNHEY, CDR2 SMNVEV (reference sequence). CDR3 in DNA: TGTGCCAGCAGTCCTAGTCTGGCCTCCTACGAGCAGTACTTC. Its protein is CASSPSLASYEQYF.

The J gene is TRBJ2-1, the V gene TRBV5-1, with 8 bases aligning to TRBD2. V was clipped by 2 bases and J by 2 bases; unmatched bases: 0. The CDR3 totals 14 residues. Germline-derived CDR1 and CDR2 are SGHRS and YFSETQ. Here the CDR3 DNA reads TGCGCCAGCAGCTTAGCGGGAGCCTACAATGAGCAGTTCTTC. Translating gives CASSLAGAYNEQFF.

The CDR3 sequence: CASSVVGGAPGELFF. As DNA, the CDR3 is TGTGCCAGCAGCGTAGTAGGGGGCGCCCCCGGGGAGCTGTTTTTT. V is TRBV9 and J is TRBJ2-2, with 7 bases matching TRBD1. CDR3 length: 15 amino acids. V was pared by 0 bases and J by 6 bases, with 5 bases of the junction left unmatched. The germline gives CDR1 SGDLS, CDR2 YYNGEE.

This clone appeared once. The chain employs TRBV18 and TRBJ2-5; 12 bases agree with TRBD2. After removal of 6 bases from V and 1 base from J, the junction contained 12 bases not matched to a gene. The germline V gene encodes CDR1 KGHSH and CDR2 LQKENI. The CDR3 covers 18 residues. Here the CDR3 DNA reads TGTGCCAGCTCCGCAAGAATCGGACTAGCGGGAACCCAAGAGACCCAGTACTTC. This sequence encodes CASSARIGLAGTQETQYF.

The CDR3 DNA follows: TGTGCCAGCTCACAGGGTGCAACTAATGAAAAACTGTTTTTT. It is translated as CASSQGATNEKLFF. This chain uses TRBV18 with TRBJ1-4; no reliable D call. The CDR3 length is 14 residues. CDR1 is KGHSH and CDR2 is LQKENI in the germline V gene. Trimming cost V 4 bases and J 0 bases, with 6 bases left between them. The variable domain in full, with the rest retrieved from reference TRBV18 and TRBJ1-4, is NAGVMQNPRHLVRRRGQEARLRCSPMKGHSHVYWYRQLPEEGLKFMVYLQKENIIDESGMPKERFSAEFPKEGPSILRIQQVVRGDSAAYFCASSQGATNEKLFFGSGTQLSVL.